Listed here are 26 T cell receptor beta chains from one sample, sequenced in a study of blood T cells in healthy people across ages. Next came a second PCR, run for about 6 to 11 cycles, which used a sample-barcoded 5' primer along with a J-beta primer mix. TCRdb ran MiXCR on the 5' RACE reads and lists one entry per CDR3 protein. This table holds around 1,500,000 distinct CDR3 sequences, 40% to 50% found once. Sequences were obtained from blood. These receptors were taken from a woman younger than 30 in good health.

This clonotype was seen once. J is TRBJ2-1 and V is TRBV4-1; possibly TRBD1 or TRBD2 for D (6 bases each). Germline V gives CDR1 MGHRA, CDR2 YSYEKL. V was clipped by 0 bases and J by 2 bases, with 23 bases between them. This CDR3 spans 20 amino acids. The CDR3 bases are TGCGCCAGCAGCCAAGAGAGGGCAGGGGCTAGGGTAGCGGCCTACAATGAGCAGTTCTTC. Its translation is CASSQERAGARVAAYNEQFF.

About this clonotype itself: Sequence at one end of the junction differs from germline and may be a read error. V gene TRBV5-1 combines with J gene TRBJ2-3, with D possibly matching TRBD2 (5 bases). From germline, CDR1 is SGHRS and CDR2 YFSETQ. The CDR3 is 14 amino acids. The CDR3 sequence: CASSVLASTATQYF. In DNA, the CDR3 is TGCGCCAGCAGCGTGCTGGCTAGCACAGCTACGCAGTATTTT.

This clonotype has just a few counts. The chain couples TRBV20-1 to TRBJ2-1, with D perhaps matching TRBD2 (6 bases). The V gene lost 6 bases and the J gene lost 2 bases, with 26 bases spanning the gap. This CDR3 has 18 residues. Germline V gives CDR1 DFQATT, CDR2 SNEGSKA (reference sequence). In DNA form, the CDR3 reads TGCAGTGCGAGAACGGGGGAGAATAGCAACGGCCCCTACAATGAGCAGTTCTTC. Its translation: CSARTGENSNGPYNEQFF.

The V and J genes are TRBV6-1 and TRBJ2-5; maybe TRBD1 (5 bases). The CDR3 spans 17 residues. The germline V and J ends were trimmed by 3 bases and 2 bases, with 19 bases remaining between them. CDR1 is MNHNS and CDR2 is SASEGT in the germline V gene. The CDR3 loop is CASSDPDTGLGQETQYF. The CDR3 DNA sequence: TGTGCCAGCAGTGACCCGGACACAGGCCTTGGGCAAGAGACCCAGTACTTC.

Comments on this clonotype: At one boundary the junction diverges from the germline segment, which might be a read error. The chain links TRBV4-2 to TRBJ1-1; D unresolved. CDR3 length equals 15 residues. Germline CDR1 and CDR2: LGHNA and YNFKEQ. The CDR3 coding sequence is TGTGCCAGCGGCCAAGGGCGGAACAAGGACACTGAAGCTTTCTTT. The encoded protein is CASGQGRNKDTEAFF.

This clonotype was counted ten times or more. CDR3 region: CAIRGTGSTDTQYF. The CDR3 DNA sequence: TGTGCCATCAGGGGGACAGGATCTACAGATACGCAGTATTTT. J is TRBJ2-3 and V is TRBV10-3, with TRBD1 matching over 8 bases. From germline, CDR1 is ENHRY and CDR2 SYGVKD. The CDR3 loop spans 14 amino acids. J gave up 3 bases and V 6 bases, and 5 bases lay outside the gene matches.

The chain carries TRBV5-1 and TRBJ1-5; D is ambiguous. Trimming took off 3 bases at V and 3 bases at J, with 13 bases between the two ends. The CDR3 has 15 amino acids. Germline V gene sequence: CDR1 SGHRS, CDR2 YFSETQ. The CDR3 here is CASSWPDNFNQPQHF. DNA of the CDR3: TGCGCCAGCAGCTGGCCAGACAATTTCAATCAGCCCCAGCATTTT.

This clonotype was detected only a few times. The rearrangement uses TRBV5-1 and TRBJ2-7; D may be TRBD2 (5 bases). CDR1 is SGHRS, CDR2 YFSETQ, per germline. The V end lost 0 bases, the J end lost 3 bases, and 13 bases lay between the germline ends. CDR3 length: 15 amino acids. CDR3 in amino acids: CASSLAVESGYEQYF. For the CDR3, the DNA is TGCGCCAGCAGCTTGGCCGTTGAGAGCGGCTACGAGCAGTACTTC.

The chain couples TRBV29-1 to TRBJ2-3, with TRBD2 as a possible D gene (6 bases). V lost 4 bases and J 0 bases, leaving 17 bases between the germline ends. The CDR3 spans 16 residues. CDR1 is SQVTM, CDR2 ANQGSEA, per germline. The CDR3 reads CSVGTEDSGSTDTQYF. In nucleotides, the CDR3 is TGCAGCGTTGGTACCGAAGATAGCGGTAGCACAGATACGCAGTATTTT.

Regarding this clonotype: At one of its ends the junction is not consistent with the germline gene, which may arise from a read error. The chain is built from TRBV11-1 and TRBJ1-1; TRBD1 is a possible D gene (5 bases). The CDR3 runs 14 residues. The germline V gene encodes CDR1 SGHAT and CDR2 FQDESV (reference sequence). In DNA form, the CDR3 reads TGTGCCTGCAGCTTAGACATAAGGGGCACTGAAGCTTTCTTT. Translation gives CACSLDIRGTEAFF.

V usage is TRBV20-1 and J usage is TRBJ2-5; 11 bases are a match to TRBD2. Losses at the gene ends were 3 bases for V and 4 bases for J; bases not matched to a gene: 1. Germline-derived CDR1 and CDR2 are DFQATT and SNEGSKA (reference sequence). This CDR3 has 13 amino acids. CDR3 loop: CSARTSGAETQYF. CDR3 sequence (DNA): TGCAGTGCTAGGACTAGCGGGGCAGAGACCCAGTACTTC.

This clonotype was counted between two and nine times. V is TRBV2 and J is TRBJ2-7, with 7 bases lining up with TRBD1. CDR3 size: 13 residues. Germline V gene lookup returns CDR1 SNHLY and CDR2 FYNNEI. With V trimmed by 6 bases and J by 2 bases, 4 bases remained unmatched. As DNA, the CDR3 is TGTGCCAGCAGATCCGGACAGGCCTACGAGCAGTACTTC. Amino acid sequence: CASRSGQAYEQYF.

V and J are TRBV3-1 and TRBJ2-5; either TRBD1 or TRBD2 may fit D (6 bases each). The J call could be wrong; TRBJ2-7 is a better fit for the DNA end. CDR1 and CDR2 (germline): LGHDT, YNNKEL (reference sequence). This CDR3 region has 13 residues. The CDR3 loop is CASSPHGGPEQYF. For the CDR3, the DNA is TGTGCCAGCAGCCCTCACGGGGGCCCCGAGCAGTACTTC.

The gene calls are TRBV15 and TRBJ2-1; D remains unclear. Germline V CDR1 and CDR2: LNHNV, YYDKDF (reference sequence). The CDR3 spans 12 residues. V was shortened by 3 bases and J by 15 bases, with 15 bases between the two germline ends. CDR3 in DNA: TGTGCCACCAGCAGGTCCAGAAGCGATCGGTTCTTC. Translated: CATSRSRSDRFF.

The chain couples TRBV10-3 to TRBJ1-1, with a possible D match to TRBD1 (6 bases). Per germline, CDR1 ENHRY and CDR2 SYGVKD. Trimming left V 0 bases short and J 6 bases short, with 17 bases between. This CDR3 has 16 residues. The CDR3 is CAISESPDRINAEAFF. CDR3 coding DNA: TGTGCCATCAGTGAGTCGCCAGACAGGATTAACGCTGAAGCTTTCTTT.

The chain combines TRBV9 with TRBJ2-5; D might be TRBD2 (6 bases). This CDR3 is 13 amino acids long. V lost 0 bases to trimming and J lost 13 bases, with 16 bases between them. Per the germline V gene, CDR1 is SGDLS and CDR2 is YYNGEE. Here the CDR3 DNA reads TGTGCCAGCAGCGTAGAAGGGACTCCCCGGGTGTACTTC. Residues: CASSVEGTPRVYF.

This chain links TRBV4-1 with TRBJ2-1; D might be TRBD2 (6 bases). Per the germline V gene, CDR1 is MGHRA and CDR2 is YSYEKL. The length of the CDR3 is 15 residues. V gave up 4 bases and J gave up 6 bases, with 16 bases separating them. The CDR3 loop is CASSPLGTGFNEQFF. CDR3 DNA sequence: TGCGCCAGCAGCCCCCTCGGGACTGGCTTCAATGAGCAGTTCTTC.

This clonotype was seen only a few times. The chain uses TRBV5-1 and TRBJ2-7; 12 bases are shared with TRBD2. Germline-derived CDR1 and CDR2 are SGHRS and YFSETQ. Trimming cost V 3 bases and J 3 bases; bases outside gene matches: 7. The CDR3 loop spans 16 amino acids. CDR3 sequence reads: CASSSGLAGPIYEQYF. For the CDR3, the DNA is TGCGCCAGCAGCTCAGGACTAGCGGGACCGATCTACGAGCAGTACTTC.

The chain carries TRBV20-1 and TRBJ2-7, with D perhaps TRBD1 (5 bases). This CDR3 has 14 amino acids. Germline lookup yields CDR1 DFQATT and CDR2 SNEGSKA (reference sequence). The CDR3 loop is CTAEETANSYEQYF. CDR3 DNA: TGCACCGCTGAGGAGACAGCCAACTCCTACGAGCAGTACTTC.

This clonotype was counted once. The junction shows a germline mismatch at one end, possibly a read error. The gene calls are TRBV10-3 and TRBJ2-3, with D unclear. Germline V gene lookup returns CDR1 ENHRY and CDR2 SYGVKD. CDR3 length: 14 amino acids. This CDR3 is CAITRDISTDTQCF. The CDR3 nucleotides read TGTGCCATCACCCGAGACATTAGCACAGATACGCAGTGTTTT.

The gene calls are TRBV7-2 and TRBJ2-7, with D hard to call. In germline, CDR1 is SGHTA, CDR2 FQGNSA. The CDR3 runs 15 residues. Trimming took off 1 base at V and 3 bases at J, with 13 bases between the two ends. As DNA, the CDR3 is TGTGCCAGCAGCTTAGACTCACTTTCATACTACGAGCAGTACTTC. Translation: CASSLDSLSYYEQYF. The entire variable domain, with the rest obtained from reference TRBV7-2 and TRBJ2-7, is as follows: GAGVSQSPSNKVTEKGKDVELRCDPISGHTALYWYRQSLGQGLEFLIYFQGNSAPDKSGLPSDRFSAERTGGSVSTLTIQRTQQEDSAVYLCASSLDSLSYYEQYFGPGTRLTVT.

The gene calls are TRBV10-3 and TRBJ2-6, with TRBD1 identical over 9 bases. The CDR3 contains 17 residues. The germline gives CDR1 ENHRY, CDR2 SYGVKD. The junction had 4 bases not matched to a gene; V was cut back by 2 bases and J by 2 bases. In nucleotides, the CDR3 is TGTGCCATCAGTGAGGCTACAGGGGGCCCTGGGGCCAACGTCCTGACTTTC. As protein: CAISEATGGPGANVLTF.

The CDR3 protein is CSASVRTYEQYF. The CDR3 coding sequence is TGCAGTGCTAGTGTCAGGACCTACGAGCAGTACTTC. V and J are TRBV20-1 and TRBJ2-7; D remains ambiguous. Trimming removed 3 bases from V and 2 bases from J, with 8 bases in between. The CDR3 is 12 amino acids. Germline CDR1 is DFQATT and CDR2 is SNEGSKA (reference sequence).

V gene TRBV6-6 combines with J gene TRBJ1-2, with D perhaps matching TRBD1 (6 bases). Looked up from germline, CDR1 is MNHNY and CDR2 is SVGAGI (reference sequence). The CDR3 loop spans 13 amino acids. Written as DNA, the CDR3 is TGTGTCACGACAGGAATGGCGGCATGGGGCTACACCTTC. It is translated as CVTTGMAAWGYTF.

This chain uses TRBV3-1 with TRBJ2-1; 9 bases match TRBD2. The germline V gene has CDR1 LGHDT and CDR2 YNNKEL (reference sequence). The V and J ends lost 3 bases and 6 bases, in that order; junction bases with no gene match: 6. The CDR3 consists of 15 residues. CDR3: CASSQGTSWVNEQFF. The CDR3 nucleotides read TGTGCCAGCAGCCAGGGGACTAGCTGGGTCAATGAGCAGTTCTTC.

In the case of this clonotype: The junction departs from germline at one end; a sequencing error may be responsible. The V gene is TRBV20-1, the J gene TRBJ1-2, with D possibly being TRBD1 (5 bases). The CDR3 consists of 15 residues. The germline V gene encodes CDR1 DFQATT and CDR2 SNEGSKA (reference sequence). The DNA for the CDR3 is TGCAGTGCTAGGAGACAGAGTAGAACTAATTATGGCTACACCTTC. Translating gives CSARRQSRTNYGYTF.